This T cell receptor beta chain was found in a study of T-cell reconstitution after alpha-beta-depleted transplantation in children. Unique molecular identifiers were used in preparing the TCRbeta library. MiXCR was run by TCRdb on the PCR reads, yielding one entry per CDR3 protein. The data contain about 250,000 distinct CDR3 sequences, more than 20% of them singletons. V gave up 1 base and J gave up 3 bases, with 19 bases separating them. This CDR3 spans 16 amino acids. Germline V gene data show CDR1 as GTSNPN and CDR2 as SVGIG (reference sequence). The chain links TRBV30 to TRBJ2-7, with a possible D match to TRBD2 (5 bases). This specimen consisted of PBMCs, mostly from graft donor cells, obtained 360 days after TCRalphabeta/CD19-depleted stem cell transplant. This clonotype originated in a female patient under 10 years old who had a stem cell transplant for congenital amegakaryocytic thrombocytopenia, so the T cells may come from the graft donor. The CDR3 nucleotides are TGTGCCTGGAGTGACCCCTTGGCCTTGGGAGACTACGAGCAGTACTTC. Encoded protein: CAWSDPLALGDYEQYF.